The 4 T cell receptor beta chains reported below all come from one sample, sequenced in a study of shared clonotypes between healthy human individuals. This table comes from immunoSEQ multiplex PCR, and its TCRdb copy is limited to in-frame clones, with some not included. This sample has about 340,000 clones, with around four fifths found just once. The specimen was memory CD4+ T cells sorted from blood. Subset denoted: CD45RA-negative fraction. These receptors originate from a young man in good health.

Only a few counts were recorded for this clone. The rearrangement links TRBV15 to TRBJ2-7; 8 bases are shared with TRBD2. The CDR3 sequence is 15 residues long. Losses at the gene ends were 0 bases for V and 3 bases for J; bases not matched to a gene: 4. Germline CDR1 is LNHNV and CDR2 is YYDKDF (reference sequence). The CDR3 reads CATSRETSEYYEQYF. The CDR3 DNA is TGTGCCACCAGCAGAGAGACTAGCGAATACTACGAGCAGTACTTC.

The DNA of the CDR3 is TGTGCCAGCAGCCCTACGGGACTAGCGATCTACAGCCAAAACATTCAGTACTTC. Residues: CASSPTGLAIYSQNIQYF. The chain recombines TRBV7-4 with TRBJ2-4; 10 nucleotides line up with TRBD2. In germline, CDR1 is SGHVT, CDR2 SQSDAQ. V lost 5 bases and J lost 5; bases outside the gene matches: 15. The CDR3 has 18 residues.

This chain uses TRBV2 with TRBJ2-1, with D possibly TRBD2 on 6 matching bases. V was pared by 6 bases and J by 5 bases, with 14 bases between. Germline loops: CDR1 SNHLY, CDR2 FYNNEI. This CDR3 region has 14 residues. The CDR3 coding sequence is TGTGCCAGCAGGGAGGGGCTAGGAGACAATGAGCAGTTCTTC. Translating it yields CASREGLGDNEQFF.

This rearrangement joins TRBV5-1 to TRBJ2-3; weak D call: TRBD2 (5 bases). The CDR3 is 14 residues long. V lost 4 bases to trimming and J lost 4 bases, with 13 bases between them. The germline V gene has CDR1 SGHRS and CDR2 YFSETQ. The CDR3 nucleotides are TGCGCCAGCAGCCGGGAAAGAGTCTCAGATACGCAGTATTTT. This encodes CASSRERVSDTQYF.